This T cell receptor beta chain emerged from a study of shared clonotypes between healthy human individuals. Study results and limitations: Clonotype sharing among donors was thought likely to change with sequencing depth.

Donors comprised healthy HIV-negative adults lacking recent acute infections or vaccinations. All of the donors resided in Nashville, Tennessee, and each was a Caucasian adult. V was cut by 0 bases and J by 0 bases, with 10 bases left in between. Germline CDR1 is SGHNT and CDR2 is YYREEE (reference sequence). The CDR3 length is 15 residues. This clone was recorded once. The antigen remains unidentified. Here immunoSEQ multiplex PCR was the method, and the copy in TCRdb shows in-frame clones only, minus some. The top ten clones hold roughly 12% of a sample with 400,000 to 550,000 clones, about 80% of them seen once.

This clonotype was sampled from a woman aged 40 to 55 in good health. Some clones in this sample may be carry-over from other donors' samples. The material sequenced was PBMCs. The V and J genes are TRBV5-4 and TRBJ2-7; D may correspond to TRBD1 or TRBD2 (5 bases each). The DNA of the CDR3 is TGTGCCAGCAGCTTGGGGGACGCTAGCTCCTACGAGCAGTACTTC. It codes for CASSLGDASSYEQYF.